This T cell receptor (beta chain) was observed in a study of monozygotic twins with cystic fibrosis. Study-level findings and limits: V usage most resembled the co-twin in 13 of 16 pairs. Unrelated CF individuals shared fewer identical clonotypes than monozygotic CF twins. In this small cohort, shared CDR3 numbers showed no association with age, concordance or disease severity.

Germline V gene sequence: CDR1 LNHDA, CDR2 SQIVND (reference sequence). Trimming cost V 7 bases and J 0 bases, with 9 bases left between them. The CDR3 loop spans 13 amino acids. Remarks on this clone: Its antigen is not known.

Method: immunoSEQ multiplex PCR; TCRdb's copy keeps in-frame clones and lacks some. This table has about 29,000 clones, approximately 80% appearing once. The TCR sequence derives from a girl aged 2 to 9 with cystic fibrosis. Sequenced material: blood. The gene calls are TRBV19 and TRBJ1-1, with no clear D. The CDR3 coding sequence is TGTGCCAGTAAGAGGGTCATGAACACTGAAGCTTTCTTT. Its protein is CASKRVMNTEAFF. Full variable domain (missing parts from reference TRBV19 and TRBJ1-1): DGGITQSPKYLFRKEGQNVTLSCEQNLNHDAMYWYRQDPGQGLRLIYYSQIVNDFQKGDIAEGYSVSREKKESFPLTVTSAQKNPTAFYLCASKRVMNTEAFFGQGTRLTVV.